These T cell receptor beta chains were read from a single sample in a study of CD8 T cells in ankylosing spondylitis. Each CDR3 protein gets one entry after TCRdb re-called the 5' RACE reads with MiXCR. Among a few hundred thousand distinct CDR3 sequences listed, 7.5% to 9% were seen once. Material for sequencing was blood, either unsorted or a sorted T cell fraction (not recorded which). Receptors originate from a male donor with ankylosing spondylitis. Both conserved end residues are part of each CDR3.

j_call: TRBJ2-7
v_call: TRBV5-1
cdr3_aa: CASSLILSSYEQYF

j_call: TRBJ2-7
v_call: TRBV12-3/TRBV12-4
cdr3_aa: CASSFAESYEQYF

j_call: TRBJ1-1
v_call: TRBV27
cdr3_aa: CASSPAARFYTEAFF

j_call: TRBJ2-1
v_call: TRBV19
cdr3_aa: CASSNQGVNEQFF

j_call: TRBJ2-2
v_call: TRBV27
cdr3_aa: CASSRGFGGGEGGELFF

j_call: TRBJ2-3
v_call: TRBV5-6
cdr3_aa: CASSGGPGLATDTQYF

j_call: TRBJ2-2
v_call: TRBV7-2
cdr3_aa: CASSLGPGSNTGELFF

j_call: TRBJ2-1
v_call: TRBV20-1
cdr3_aa: CSASRLAPYNEQFF

j_call: TRBJ1-1
v_call: TRBV7-2
cdr3_aa: CASSTVDGGTEAFF

j_call: TRBJ2-1
v_call: TRBV20-1
cdr3_aa: CSASSGGPLGNEQFF

j_call: TRBJ2-1
v_call: TRBV5-5
cdr3_aa: CASSRTGSDEQFF

j_call: TRBJ2-1
v_call: TRBV5-1
cdr3_aa: CASSLSAGPYNEQFF

j_call: TRBJ2-5
v_call: TRBV7-7
cdr3_aa: CASSPLAGGPQETQYF

j_call: TRBJ2-5
v_call: TRBV18
cdr3_aa: CASTAQETQYF

j_call: TRBJ2-3
v_call: TRBV29-1
cdr3_aa: CSVEDPGQQYF

j_call: TRBJ2-3
v_call: TRBV20-1
cdr3_aa: CSARAGLAGDSSPPIF

j_call: TRBJ1-1
v_call: TRBV20-1
cdr3_aa: CSARPAGQGRTEAFF

j_call: TRBJ1-6
v_call: TRBV5-1
cdr3_aa: CASSDPGYNSPLHF

j_call: TRBJ2-7
v_call: TRBV4-1
cdr3_aa: CASSHPGGLAYEQYF

j_call: TRBJ2-2
v_call: TRBV7-6
cdr3_aa: CASSLSRDRELFF

j_call: TRBJ2-3
v_call: TRBV5-1
cdr3_aa: CASYRDRVTDTQYF

j_call: TRBJ1-2
v_call: TRBV3-1
cdr3_aa: CASSQVPGGTNGYTF

j_call: TRBJ2-2
v_call: TRBV5-1
cdr3_aa: CASSVDRARTGELFF

j_call: TRBJ2-2
v_call: TRBV29-1
cdr3_aa: CSVSDLLPNTGELFF

j_call: TRBJ2-1
v_call: TRBV19
cdr3_aa: CASSIAGNEQFF

j_call: TRBJ2-7
v_call: TRBV5-1
cdr3_aa: CASSPEGQPYEQYF

j_call: TRBJ2-3
v_call: TRBV6-5
cdr3_aa: CASRLYEITDTQYF

j_call: TRBJ2-1
v_call: TRBV28
cdr3_aa: CASSLGDYKDNEQFF

j_call: TRBJ1-1
v_call: TRBV12-3/TRBV12-4
cdr3_aa: CASRAPSRGRTEAFF

j_call: TRBJ2-7
v_call: TRBV20-1
cdr3_aa: CSARDRLAGSLEQYF

j_call: TRBJ1-5
v_call: TRBV28
cdr3_aa: CASSETGGNQPQHF

j_call: TRBJ2-7
v_call: TRBV15
cdr3_aa: CATSRDGGREQYF

j_call: TRBJ1-5
v_call: TRBV30
cdr3_aa: CAWTRPGGNQPQHF

j_call: TRBJ2-2
v_call: TRBV29-1
cdr3_aa: CSVETSGAGELFF

j_call: TRBJ1-2
v_call: TRBV7-9
cdr3_aa: CASSLKGQEGFDGYTF

j_call: TRBJ1-1
v_call: TRBV7-6
cdr3_aa: CASSLSTTNTEAFF

j_call: TRBJ2-1
v_call: TRBV9
cdr3_aa: CASSAGGGLAGDKGEQFF

j_call: TRBJ2-3
v_call: TRBV7-2
cdr3_aa: CASSLGPGGGTDTQYF

j_call: TRBJ1-1
v_call: TRBV3-1
cdr3_aa: CASSQAYRGTEAFF

j_call: TRBJ2-7
v_call: TRBV25-1
cdr3_aa: CASSDRFYEQYF

j_call: TRBJ1-2
v_call: TRBV12-3/TRBV12-4
cdr3_aa: CASSPAGRSYGCTF

j_call: TRBJ1-5
v_call: TRBV19
cdr3_aa: CASSIVGGTQPLHF

j_call: TRBJ2-7
v_call: TRBV5-4
cdr3_aa: CASSILGGEQYF

j_call: TRBJ1-5
v_call: TRBV28
cdr3_aa: CASSLGVGGRSNQPQHF

j_call: TRBJ2-1
v_call: TRBV20-1
cdr3_aa: CSVGIAGHYNEQFF

j_call: TRBJ2-5
v_call: TRBV3-1
cdr3_aa: CASSSRTSGSFRETQYF

j_call: TRBJ1-6
v_call: TRBV20-1
cdr3_aa: CSARDSQNSPLHF

j_call: TRBJ2-2
v_call: TRBV5-1
cdr3_aa: CASSLYGANTGELFF

j_call: TRBJ2-1
v_call: TRBV12-3/TRBV12-4
cdr3_aa: CASSLAGTSGTWDEQFF

j_call: TRBJ2-2
v_call: TRBV12-3/TRBV12-4
cdr3_aa: CSSTLTGGSRAGELFF

j_call: TRBJ1-2
v_call: TRBV5-1
cdr3_aa: CASSLGQPAGYTF

j_call: TRBJ2-1
v_call: TRBV7-9
cdr3_aa: CASSPKREGLNEQFF

j_call: TRBJ2-7
v_call: TRBV20-1
cdr3_aa: CSARGAAGDNYEQYF

j_call: TRBJ2-7
v_call: TRBV28
cdr3_aa: CASSFGQGAVPTYEQYF